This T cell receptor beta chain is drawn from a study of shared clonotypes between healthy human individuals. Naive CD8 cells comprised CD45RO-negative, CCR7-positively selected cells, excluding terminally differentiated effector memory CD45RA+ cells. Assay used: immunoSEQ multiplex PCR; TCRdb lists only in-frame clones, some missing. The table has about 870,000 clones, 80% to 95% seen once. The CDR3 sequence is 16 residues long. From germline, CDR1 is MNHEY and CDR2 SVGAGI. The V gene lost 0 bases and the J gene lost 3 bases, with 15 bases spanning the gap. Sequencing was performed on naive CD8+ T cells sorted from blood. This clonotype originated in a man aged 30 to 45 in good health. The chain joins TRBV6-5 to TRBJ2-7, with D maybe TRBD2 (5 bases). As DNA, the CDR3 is TGTGCCAGCAGTTACTCTAGTGTGGGAGACCTCTACGAGCAGTACTTC. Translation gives CASSYSSVGDLYEQYF.